The 2 T cell receptor beta chains presented below share a single source sample, sequenced in a study of T cells in Graves' hyperthyroidism and ophthalmopathy. Amplification yielded TCR beta CDR3 regions, with RNA transcripts as the source. A set of HTBI primers served as the primers for a first-round RT-PCR of the TCR CDR3. MiXCR was run by TCRdb on the multiplex PCR reads, yielding one entry per CDR3 protein. The data show some 690,000 distinct CDR3 sequences, around 16% seen once. The sample taken for sequencing was blood. The receptor source for this set is a man aged 45-65 years with Graves' hyperthyroidism.

This clonotype was detected ten times or more. V is TRBV18 and J is TRBJ1-6; TRBD1 might be the D (6 bases). The CDR3 is 14 amino acids. CDR1 and CDR2 from the germline V gene are KGHSH and LQKENI. Deletions cut 5 bases from V and 5 bases from J, with 10 bases between. In nucleotides, the CDR3 is TGTGCCAGCTCATCAGGGGTAGATAATTCACCCCTCCACTTT. It codes for CASSSGVDNSPLHF.

The gene calls are TRBV27 and TRBJ2-7, with a weak D call TRBD1 (5 bases). CDR3 length: 14 amino acids. Germline values: CDR1 MNHEY, CDR2 SMNVEV (reference sequence). Trimming took 4 bases from V and 2 from J, leaving 12 bases between them. CDR3 residues: CASSSPDTTYEQYF. CDR3 sequence (DNA): TGTGCCAGCAGTTCCCCGGACACAACCTACGAGCAGTACTTC.